These 5 T cell receptor beta chains originate from one sample sequenced in a study of cytomegalovirus exposure and HLA in healthy donors. This PCR relied on a set of 60 Vbeta primers and 13 Jbeta primers. Clones were sequenced by immunoSEQ multiplex PCR, and TCRdb holds only the in-frame ones, with some missing. This table lists over 40,000 clones. Sample: PBMCs. The receptors come from a woman in her forties in good health and CMV-seronegative.

This chain links TRBV5-6 with TRBJ2-4; the D gene is possibly TRBD2 (6 bases). Trimming shortened V by 6 bases and J by 10 bases, and 29 bases separated the two germline ends. The CDR3 contains 17 residues. Germline V gene lookup returns CDR1 SGHDT and CDR2 YYEEEE. The CDR3 DNA reads as TGTGCCAGCATATTCTCTGCCGGGACTCGGGTCTGGAGGATTCAGTACTTC. This sequence encodes CASIFSAGTRVWRIQYF.

This sequence joins TRBV19 and TRBJ1-3; D remains unclear. The V end was cut by 4 bases, the J end by 3 bases, with 13 bases between. The CDR3 is 15 residues long. Germline V CDR1 and CDR2: LNHDA, SQIVND (reference sequence). Here the CDR3 reads CASSTSRSGGNTIYF. Written as DNA, the CDR3 is TGTGCCAGTAGTACTTCGAGGAGTGGTGGAAACACCATATATTTT.

The chain links TRBV28 to TRBJ1-2; maybe TRBD1 (6 bases). The CDR3 is made up of 12 amino acids. In germline, CDR1 is MDHEN, CDR2 SYDVKM. Trimming removed 3 bases at V and 8 bases at J, with 10 bases between. The CDR3 region is CASSLGGGGYTF. CDR3 nucleotide sequence: TGTGCCAGCAGTTTGGGGGGGGGCGGCTACACCTTC.

This chain joins TRBV19 and TRBJ1-5; a possible D gene is TRBD1 (6 bases). Between the trimmed V and J ends, which lost 3 bases and 9 bases, there was a span of 18 bases. Germline V gene sequence: CDR1 LNHDA, CDR2 SQIVND (reference sequence). The CDR3 runs to 15 residues. CDR3 sequence reads: CASSMAGGGHRPQHF. In DNA, the CDR3 is TGTGCCAGTAGTATGGCCGGGGGGGGACACCGGCCCCAGCATTTT.

V gene TRBV4-3 combines with J gene TRBJ1-6; perhaps TRBD1 as D (5 bases). The germline V and J ends were trimmed by 0 bases and 10 bases, with 16 bases remaining between them. CDR3 length equals 16 residues. Germline assignment: CDR1 LGHNA and CDR2 YSLEER. CDR3 amino acids: CASSQDLAGRYSPLHF. The CDR3 DNA reads TGCGCCAGCAGCCAAGATCTTGCGGGGCGTTACTCACCCCTCCACTTT.